Following are 19 T cell receptor beta chains from one sample sequenced in a study of T cells in narcolepsy. The table came from immunoSEQ multiplex PCR; TCRdb's copy has only in-frame clones and leaves some out. The repertoire has some 30,000 clones, roughly 86% of them found once; the top ten carry roughly 1.1%. The sequenced material came from CD45RA- memory CD4+ T cells from PBMCs. The receptors were gathered from a human donor with narcolepsy.

The chain recombines TRBV13 with TRBJ1-2; the D gene is possibly TRBD1 (5 bases). Germline V CDR1 and CDR2: PRHDT, FYEKMQ (reference sequence). V lost 2 bases, J lost 7 bases, and 14 bases lay in between. The CDR3 length is 14 residues. The CDR3 nucleotides read TGTGCCAGCAGCTTAAGACAGTTCTCTATTGGCTACACCTTC. Its protein product is CASSLRQFSIGYTF.

The chain uses TRBV2 and TRBJ1-2; D is perhaps TRBD1 (6 bases). Trimming took 5 bases from V and 4 from J, leaving 11 bases between them. Germline CDR1 and CDR2: SNHLY and FYNNEI. This CDR3 comprises 13 residues. DNA for the CDR3: TGTGCCAGCAGTCGCGGACAGACCTATGGCTACACCTTC. This translates into CASSRGQTYGYTF.

This chain uses TRBV15 with TRBJ1-1, with a weak D call TRBD1 (5 bases). Germline lookup yields CDR1 LNHNV and CDR2 YYDKDF (reference sequence). There are 14 residues in the CDR3. The V end lost 1 base, the J end lost 6 bases, and 12 bases lay between the germline ends. CDR3 region: CATSRVGVGSEAFF. The CDR3 DNA is TGTGCCACCAGCAGAGTGGGGGTTGGGTCTGAAGCTTTCTTT.

The V and J genes are TRBV7-9 and TRBJ1-6; TRBD1 agrees at 10 bases. With 0 bases clipped from V and 7 bases from J, the junction kept 6 bases outside the gene matches. Germline loops: CDR1 SEHNR, CDR2 FQNEAQ (reference sequence). This CDR3 has 17 residues. CDR3 coding DNA: TGTGCCAGCAGCTTAGCTAGGGGACAGGGGCGAAATTCACCCCTCCACTTT. Its translation: CASSLARGQGRNSPLHF.

V and J are TRBV7-2 and TRBJ2-1; weak D call: TRBD2 (7 bases). This CDR3 region has 14 residues. Trimming shortened V by 5 bases and J by 7 bases, and 15 bases separated the two germline ends. Germline values: CDR1 SGHTA, CDR2 FQGNSA. CDR3 residues: CASSPGGSWNEQFF. Written as DNA, the CDR3 is TGTGCCAGCAGCCCGGGGGGCTCTTGGAATGAGCAGTTCTTC.

The chain recombines TRBV9 with TRBJ1-2, with 9 positions matching TRBD1. J gave up 9 bases and V 0 bases, and 9 bases lay outside the gene matches. The CDR3 loop spans 15 amino acids. In germline, CDR1 is SGDLS, CDR2 YYNGEE. CDR3 amino acids: CASSVGGTGSLSYTF. DNA of the CDR3: TGTGCCAGCAGCGTAGGCGGGACAGGGTCATTAAGCTACACCTTC.

CDR3 region: CASSSKAGGGNTGELFF. Written as DNA, the CDR3 is TGTGCCAGCAGTTCCAAGGCGGGCGGGGGCAACACCGGGGAGCTGTTTTTT. The chain recombines TRBV7-9 with TRBJ2-2; maybe TRBD2 (7 bases). This CDR3 has 17 amino acids. V was pared by 6 bases and J by 2 bases, with 19 bases between. CDR1 SEHNR and CDR2 FQNEAQ come from the germline V gene (reference sequence).

The chain couples TRBV5-8 to TRBJ2-3; D ambiguous. Germline CDR1 and CDR2: SGHTS and YDEGEE. The CDR3 sequence is 13 residues long. V dropped 4 bases and J dropped 4 bases, with 10 bases sitting between them. CDR3: CASSPRLSDTQYF. The CDR3 region has the DNA TGTGCCAGCAGCCCCCGACTTTCAGATACGCAGTATTTT. The full variable domain, with the rest looked up from reference TRBV5-8 and TRBJ2-3, is EAGVTQSPTHLIKTRGQQATLRCSPISGHTSVYWYQQALGLGLQFLLWYDEGEERNRGNFPPRFSGRQFPNYSSELNVNALELEDSALYLCASSPRLSDTQYFGPGTRLTVL.

J is TRBJ2-1 and V is TRBV2; TRBD2 is a possible D gene (6 bases). V gave up 2 bases and J gave up 0 bases, with 8 bases separating them. The CDR3 consists of 15 residues. Germline CDR1 and CDR2: SNHLY and FYNNEI. This chain's CDR3 is CASSEFGGSYNEQFF. DNA for the CDR3: TGTGCCAGCAGTGAATTCGGGGGCTCCTACAATGAGCAGTTCTTC.

The chain carries TRBV5-1 and TRBJ1-4; TRBD1 is a possible D gene (6 bases). This CDR3 is built from 17 residues. Deletions cut 0 bases from V and 4 bases from J, with 16 bases between. Germline CDR1 is SGHRS and CDR2 is YFSETQ. The CDR3 DNA reads as TGCGCCAGCAGCTTGGGGGCAGGGGCACAGAGTAATGAAAAACTGTTTTTT. It specifies CASSLGAGAQSNEKLFF.

The chain joins TRBV10-3 to TRBJ1-2; D remains ambiguous. Germline-derived CDR1 and CDR2 are ENHRY and SYGVKD. Between the trimmed V and J ends, which lost 3 bases and 1 base, there was a span of 12 bases. The CDR3 contains 15 residues. The CDR3 DNA reads TGTGCCATCAGTGAAGGCGGGCAGTTTAACTATGGCTACACCTTC. It specifies CAISEGGQFNYGYTF.

This clone was detected once. The V call is TRBV21-1, the J call TRBJ1-2; the table's D call TRBD1 went unverified against the DNA. TRBV21-1 is assigned pseudogene status. The CDR3 consists of 14 residues. This chain's CDR3 is CASSTRRGNYGYTF. CDR3 nucleotides: TGTGCCAGCAGCACTCGCAGGGGAAACTATGGCTACACCTTC.

This chain uses TRBV10-3 with TRBJ2-7; possibly TRBD2 for D (6 bases). Trimming pared 10 bases from V and 6 bases from J, leaving 16 bases between. The germline gives CDR1 ENHRY, CDR2 SYGVKD. This CDR3 spans 12 amino acids. The CDR3 DNA follows: TGTGCCAGCGGGACCACCAACTCCGAGCAGTACGTC. This encodes CASGTTNSEQYV.

V gene TRBV6-1 combines with J gene TRBJ1-2, with a possible D match to TRBD1 (6 bases). Germline V gene sequence: CDR1 MNHNS, CDR2 SASEGT. There are 14 residues in the CDR3. V lost 7 bases to trimming and J lost 0 bases, with 12 bases between them. The CDR3 loop reads CASMGTYANYGYTF. The CDR3 nucleotides are TGTGCCAGCATGGGGACATACGCTAACTATGGCTACACCTTC.

The CDR3 DNA is TGTGCCAGCAGCTTAACAGCTTACCAAGAGACCCAGTACTTC. Protein product: CASSLTAYQETQYF. The chain employs TRBV7-9 and TRBJ2-5, with D unresolved. V was trimmed by 2 bases and J by 0 bases, leaving 7 bases between them. This CDR3 region has 14 residues. Germline loops: CDR1 SEHNR, CDR2 FQNEAQ (reference sequence).

V and J are TRBV2 and TRBJ1-2; 11 positions match TRBD1. The CDR3 consists of 16 residues. Looked up from germline, CDR1 is SNHLY and CDR2 is FYNNEI. V shed 5 bases and J 4 bases; nucleotides not matched to a gene: 9. CDR3 bases: TGTGCCAGCAGTCCGGGGACAGGGGGTATCGGCTATGGCTACACCTTC. Its translation: CASSPGTGGIGYGYTF. Using reference TRBV2 and TRBJ1-2 for the parts outside the CDR3, the full variable domain is EPEVTQTPSHQVTQMGQEVILRCVPISNHLYFYWYRQILGQKVEFLVSFYNNEISEKSEIFDDQFSVERPDGSNFTLKIRSTKLEDSAMYFCASSPGTGGIGYGYTFGSGTRLTVV.

J is TRBJ1-2 and V is TRBV6-1; D might be TRBD1 (5 bases). CDR3 length: 13 amino acids. V dropped 6 bases and J dropped 5 bases, with 13 bases sitting between them. The germline CDR1 and CDR2 sequences are MNHNS and SASEGT. The CDR3 reads CASRIQDGYGYTF. DNA of the CDR3: TGTGCCAGCAGGATACAGGACGGTTATGGCTACACCTTC.

The rearrangement links TRBV19 to TRBJ1-5; D is possibly TRBD1 (5 bases). The CDR3 contains 14 residues. The V gene lost 3 bases and the J gene lost 3 bases, with 9 bases spanning the gap. CDR1 is LNHDA and CDR2 is SQIVND in the germline V gene (reference sequence). This CDR3 is CASSIDRPNQPQHF. The CDR3 DNA sequence: TGTGCCAGTAGTATTGACAGACCCAATCAGCCCCAGCATTTT.

The rearrangement joins TRBV18 to TRBJ2-7; D could derive from TRBD1 or TRBD2 (5 bases each). Germline CDR1 reads KGHSH; CDR2 reads LQKENI. CDR3 length equals 14 residues. V lost 2 bases and J 5 bases, leaving 13 bases between the germline ends. The CDR3 sequence: CASSPGTEAHEQYF. In nucleotides, the CDR3 is TGTGCCAGCTCACCAGGGACCGAAGCCCACGAGCAGTACTTC.